This TCR beta chain stems from a study of T cells after yellow fever vaccination (dated by TCRdb to about 2019). With regard to the full study: Libraries from fractions with low cell numbers were prepared with the SMART-Seq v4 Ultra Low Input RNA kit. To track T-cell clones before and after primary and booster YFV17D yellow fever vaccination, bulk TCR alpha and beta repertoires were sequenced longitudinally. Two healthy male donors, one aged 18 to 29 and one aged 30 to 40 years, made up the cohort. Blood samples were taken at several timepoints before and after primary and secondary immunization, and bulk PBMC replicates and cell subsets were isolated.

There are many counts of this clonotype. Its specific antigen is unknown. No qualities accompany the bases; no much larger clone lies one base away. CDR1 and CDR2 (LNHDA, SQIVND) derive from the germline V gene (reference sequence). Trimming takes 9 bases off V and 5 bases off J; junction bases not matched to a gene: 9. The CDR3 runs 13 residues from the cysteine to the phenylalanine. Of all the DNA, just the CDR3 is kept, 39 bases in frame from base 1. Points the paper makes about the study in general: Most clones expanded after primary vaccination were re-detected after the booster (96% of CD4 and more than 70% of CD8), suggesting broad memory maintenance. A small fraction of clonotypes showed up in both the CD4 and CD8 compartments, probably as a result of convergent recombination. The study included only a couple of donors, which limits how far the findings can be generalized. Computational filtering was needed because FACS-sorted repertoires could contain abundant contaminating clonotypes from the bulk population. Compared with the primary T-cell response, the secondary T-cell response was weaker but faster, peaking on day 5 rather than day 15.

Sequencing was carried out with an Illumina NovaSeq 6000. TCR cDNA was synthesized by 5'RACE template switching, which introduced a universal primer site and unique molecular identifiers. Priming of cDNA synthesis was performed from both the TCR alpha and TCR beta constant segments. Library amplification used two PCR steps, and the second PCR step added sample barcodes and sequencing adapters. Sequencing of libraries was done on Illumina HiSeq 2500 (2x100 bp) or NovaSeq (2x150 bp). The paper's data handling went like this. MIGEC was used to demultiplex reads and collapse the reads into UMI consensus sequences, and MiXCR was used for V(D)J alignment. Using edgeR on replicate PBMC samples, clonotypes were called vaccine-responding if FDR was below 0.01 and the log2 fold change was above 5 up to day 15. CD4 or CD8 identity was assigned to each bulk clonotype according to whether the clonotype was present at higher abundance in the sequenced CD4 repertoire or the sequenced CD8 repertoire. Starting from the raw public reads, TCRdb applied fastp trimming at Q25, assembled clones with MiXCR and retained in-frame beta chains. CDR3 protein duplicates are merged, each entry listing the most common genes and DNA. The V and J calls here are based on TCRdb, not the publication. Recorded for this sample are 300,000 to 400,000 distinct CDR3 sequences; around a tenth of them occurred a single time. 3% to 3.5% of the sample belongs to the ten largest clones.

Explained via the paper, the treatment or condition label denotes: live attenuated yellow fever vaccine strain. A standard Ficoll-Paque protocol was used to isolate PBMCs from peripheral blood. Dynabeads CD4 and CD8 positive selection kits were used to isolate CD4 and CD8 T-cell fractions. RNA was extracted with TriZol from bulk PBMCs, CD4 and CD8 fractions, and dextramer-positive and dextramer-negative fractions. This chain joins TRBV19 to TRBJ1-1, with TRBD1 identical over 7 junction bases. The source of this sequence is a man younger than 35 who received the YFV17D yellow fever vaccine. The specimen comprised CD4+ T cells sorted from PBMCs, sampled 45 days after the yellow fever booster vaccination. The DNA reads as follows: TGTGCCAGCAGCACTCAGGGGGGGACTGAAGCTTTCTTT. Translated, this gives CASSTQGGTEAFF.